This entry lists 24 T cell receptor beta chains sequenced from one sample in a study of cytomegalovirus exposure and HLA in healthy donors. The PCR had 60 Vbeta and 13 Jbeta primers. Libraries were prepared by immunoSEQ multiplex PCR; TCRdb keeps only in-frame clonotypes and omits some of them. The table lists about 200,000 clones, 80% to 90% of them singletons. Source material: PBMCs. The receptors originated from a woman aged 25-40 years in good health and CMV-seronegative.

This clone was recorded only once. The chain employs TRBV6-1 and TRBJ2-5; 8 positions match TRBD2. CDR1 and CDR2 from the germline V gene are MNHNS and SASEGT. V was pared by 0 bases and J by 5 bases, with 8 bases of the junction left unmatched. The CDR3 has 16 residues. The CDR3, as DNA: TGTGCCAGCAGTGAAGCGGGACCAGCGGGAGTTGAGACCCAGTACTTC. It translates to CASSEAGPAGVETQYF.

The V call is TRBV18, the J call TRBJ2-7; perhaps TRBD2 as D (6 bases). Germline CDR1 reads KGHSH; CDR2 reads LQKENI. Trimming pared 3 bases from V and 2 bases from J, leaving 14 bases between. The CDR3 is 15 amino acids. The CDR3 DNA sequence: TGTGCCAGCTCACCCCTAGGGACTGGGGCCTACGAGCAGTACTTC. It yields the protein CASSPLGTGAYEQYF.

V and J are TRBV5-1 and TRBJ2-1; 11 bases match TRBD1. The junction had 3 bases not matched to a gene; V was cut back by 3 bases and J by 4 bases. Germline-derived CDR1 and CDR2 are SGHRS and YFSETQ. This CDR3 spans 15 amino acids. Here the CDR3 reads CASSWGQGGYNEQFF. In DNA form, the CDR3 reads TGCGCCAGCAGCTGGGGACAGGGGGGTTACAATGAGCAGTTCTTC. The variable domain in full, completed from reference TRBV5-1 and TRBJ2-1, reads KAGVTQTPRYLIKTRGQQVTLSCSPISGHRSVSWYQQTPGQGLQFLFEYFSETQRNKGNFPGRFSGRQFSNSRSEMNVSTLELGDSALYLCASSWGQGGYNEQFFGPGTRLTVL.

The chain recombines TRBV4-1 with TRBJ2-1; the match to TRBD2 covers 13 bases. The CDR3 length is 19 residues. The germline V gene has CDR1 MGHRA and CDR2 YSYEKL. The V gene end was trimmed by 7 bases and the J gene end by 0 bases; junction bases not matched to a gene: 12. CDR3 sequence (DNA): TGCGCCAGCACCGCTTCGGGACTAGCGGGACCCAGCTCCTACAATGAGCAGTTCTTC. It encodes CASTASGLAGPSSYNEQFF.

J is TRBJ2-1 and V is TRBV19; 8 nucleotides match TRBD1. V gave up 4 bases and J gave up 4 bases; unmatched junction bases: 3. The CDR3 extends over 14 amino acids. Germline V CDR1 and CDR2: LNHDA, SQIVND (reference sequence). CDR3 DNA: TGTGCCAGTAGTACCAGGACAGGGTACAATGAGCAGTTCTTC. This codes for CASSTRTGYNEQFF.

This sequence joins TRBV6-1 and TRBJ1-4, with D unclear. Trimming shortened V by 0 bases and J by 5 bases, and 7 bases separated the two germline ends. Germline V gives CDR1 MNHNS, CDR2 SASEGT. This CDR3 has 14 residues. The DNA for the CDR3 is TGTGCCAGCAGTGAAGCTATTGCGAATGAAAAACTGTTTTTT. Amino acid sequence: CASSEAIANEKLFF.

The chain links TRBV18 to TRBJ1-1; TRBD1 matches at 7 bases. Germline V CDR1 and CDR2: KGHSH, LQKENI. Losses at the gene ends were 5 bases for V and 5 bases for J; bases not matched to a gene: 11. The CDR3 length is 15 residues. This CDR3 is CASSSTGSPRTEAFF. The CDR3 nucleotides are TGTGCCAGCTCATCGACAGGGTCCCCGAGGACTGAAGCTTTCTTT.

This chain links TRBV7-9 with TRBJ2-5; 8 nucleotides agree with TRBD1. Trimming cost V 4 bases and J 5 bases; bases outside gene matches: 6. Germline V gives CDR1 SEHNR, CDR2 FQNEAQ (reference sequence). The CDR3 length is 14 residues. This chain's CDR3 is CASSSPGGKETQYF. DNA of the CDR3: TGTGCCAGCAGCTCGCCAGGGGGCAAGGAGACCCAGTACTTC.

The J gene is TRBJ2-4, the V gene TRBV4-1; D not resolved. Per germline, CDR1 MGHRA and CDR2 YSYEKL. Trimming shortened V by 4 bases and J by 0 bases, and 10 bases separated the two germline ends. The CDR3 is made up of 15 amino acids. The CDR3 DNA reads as TGCGCCAGCAGCCGACAACCTCTAGCCAAAAACATTCAGTACTTC. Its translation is CASSRQPLAKNIQYF.

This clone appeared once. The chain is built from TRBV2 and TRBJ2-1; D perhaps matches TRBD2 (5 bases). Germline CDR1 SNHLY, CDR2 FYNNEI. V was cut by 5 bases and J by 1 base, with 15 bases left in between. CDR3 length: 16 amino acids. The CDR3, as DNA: TGTGCCAGCAGTCCCCCGGGGAGCGTATCCTACAATGAGCAGTTCTTC. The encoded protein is CASSPPGSVSYNEQFF.

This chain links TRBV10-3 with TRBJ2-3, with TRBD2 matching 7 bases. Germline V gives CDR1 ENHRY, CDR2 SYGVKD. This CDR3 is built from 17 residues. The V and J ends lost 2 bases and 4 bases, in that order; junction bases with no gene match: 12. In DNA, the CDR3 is TGTGCCATCAGTGAGGGGAGGGTTCTGTCCGGCGCAGATACGCAGTATTTT. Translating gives CAISEGRVLSGADTQYF.

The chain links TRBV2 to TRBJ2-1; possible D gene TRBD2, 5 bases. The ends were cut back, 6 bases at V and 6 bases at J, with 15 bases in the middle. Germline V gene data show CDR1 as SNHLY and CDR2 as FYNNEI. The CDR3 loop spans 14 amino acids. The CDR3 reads CASSTLLGGNEQFF. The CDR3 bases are TGTGCCAGCAGCACCCTACTAGGAGGCAATGAGCAGTTCTTC. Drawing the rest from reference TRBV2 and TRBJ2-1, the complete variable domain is EPEVTQTPSHQVTQMGQEVILRCVPISNHLYFYWYRQILGQKVEFLVSFYNNEISEKSEIFDDQFSVERPDGSNFTLKIRSTKLEDSAMYFCASSTLLGGNEQFFGPGTRLTVL.

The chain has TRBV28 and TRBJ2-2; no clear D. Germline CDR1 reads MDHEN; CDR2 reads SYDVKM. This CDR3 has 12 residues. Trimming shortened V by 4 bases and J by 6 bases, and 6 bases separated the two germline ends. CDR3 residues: CASSSSPGELFF. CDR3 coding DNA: TGTGCCAGCAGTTCTTCTCCCGGGGAGCTGTTTTTT.

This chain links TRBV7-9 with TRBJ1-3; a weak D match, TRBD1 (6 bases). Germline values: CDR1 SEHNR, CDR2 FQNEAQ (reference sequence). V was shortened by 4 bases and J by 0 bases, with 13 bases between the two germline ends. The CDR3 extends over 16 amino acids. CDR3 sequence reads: CASSSTQGFSGNTIYF. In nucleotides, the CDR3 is TGTGCCAGCAGCTCAACACAGGGTTTCTCTGGAAACACCATATATTTT.

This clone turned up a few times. The CDR3 coding sequence is TGTGCCAGCAGCGTAGGGAGGAGCATGAACACTGAAGCTTTCTTT. Translated, it gives CASSVGRSMNTEAFF. This chain joins TRBV9 and TRBJ1-1, with D unclear. Trimming removed 0 bases from V and 0 bases from J, with 9 bases in between. From germline, CDR1 is SGDLS and CDR2 YYNGEE. The CDR3 has 15 amino acids.

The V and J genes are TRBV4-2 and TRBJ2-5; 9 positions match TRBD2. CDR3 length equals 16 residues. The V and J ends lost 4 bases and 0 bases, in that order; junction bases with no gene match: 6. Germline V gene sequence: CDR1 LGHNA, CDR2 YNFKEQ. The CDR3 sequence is CASSLASGEDQETQYF. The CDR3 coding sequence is TGTGCCAGCAGCCTTGCTAGCGGGGAGGACCAAGAGACCCAGTACTTC.

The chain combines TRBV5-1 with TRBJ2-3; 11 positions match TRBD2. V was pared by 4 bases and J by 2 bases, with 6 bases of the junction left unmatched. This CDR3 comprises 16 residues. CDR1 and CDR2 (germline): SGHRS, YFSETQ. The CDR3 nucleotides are TGCGCCAGCAGCATACTAGCGGGGGCCGTCACAGATACGCAGTATTTT. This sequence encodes CASSILAGAVTDTQYF.

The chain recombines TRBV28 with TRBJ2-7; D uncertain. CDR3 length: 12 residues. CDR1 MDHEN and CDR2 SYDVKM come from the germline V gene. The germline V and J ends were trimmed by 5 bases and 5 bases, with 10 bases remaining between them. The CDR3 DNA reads TGTGCCAGCAGTGCGGTCGCCGACGAGCAGTACTTC. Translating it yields CASSAVADEQYF.

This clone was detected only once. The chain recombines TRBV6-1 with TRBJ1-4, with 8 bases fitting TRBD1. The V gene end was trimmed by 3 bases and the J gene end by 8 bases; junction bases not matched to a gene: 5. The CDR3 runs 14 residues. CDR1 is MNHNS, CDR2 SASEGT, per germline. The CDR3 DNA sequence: TGTGCCAGCAGTGAGGGACAGGTGCGGGAAAAACTGTTTTTT. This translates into CASSEGQVREKLFF.

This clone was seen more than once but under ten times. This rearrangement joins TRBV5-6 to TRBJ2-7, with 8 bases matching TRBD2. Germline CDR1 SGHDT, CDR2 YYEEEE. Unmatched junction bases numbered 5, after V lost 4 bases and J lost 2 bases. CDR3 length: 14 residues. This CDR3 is CASSLLGLAYEQYF. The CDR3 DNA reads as TGTGCCAGCAGCCTCTTGGGACTAGCCTACGAGCAGTACTTC. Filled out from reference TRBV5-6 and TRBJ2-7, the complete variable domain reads DAGVTQSPTHLIKTRGQQVTLRCSPKSGHDTVSWYQQALGQGPQFIFQYYEEEERQRGNFPDRFSGHQFPNYSSELNVNALLLGDSALYLCASSLLGLAYEQYFGPGTRLTVT.

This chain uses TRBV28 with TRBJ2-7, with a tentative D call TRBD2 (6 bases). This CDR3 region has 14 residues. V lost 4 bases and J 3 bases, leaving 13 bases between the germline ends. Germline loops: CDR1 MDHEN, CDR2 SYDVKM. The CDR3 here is CASSSRDLNYEQYF. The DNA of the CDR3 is TGTGCCAGCAGTTCCCGGGACTTAAACTACGAGCAGTACTTC.

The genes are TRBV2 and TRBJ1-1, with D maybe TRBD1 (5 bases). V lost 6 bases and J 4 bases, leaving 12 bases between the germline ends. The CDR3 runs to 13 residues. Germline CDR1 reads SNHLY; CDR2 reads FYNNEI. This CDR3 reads CASRIGVGTEAFF. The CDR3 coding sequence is TGTGCCAGCAGGATAGGGGTGGGCACTGAAGCTTTCTTT.

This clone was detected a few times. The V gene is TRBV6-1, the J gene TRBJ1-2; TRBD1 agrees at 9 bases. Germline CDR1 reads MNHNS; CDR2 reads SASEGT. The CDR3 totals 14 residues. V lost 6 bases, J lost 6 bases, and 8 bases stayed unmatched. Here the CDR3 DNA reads TGTGCCAGCAGAGATCCGGGACAGGGTCATGGCTACACCTTC. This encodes CASRDPGQGHGYTF.

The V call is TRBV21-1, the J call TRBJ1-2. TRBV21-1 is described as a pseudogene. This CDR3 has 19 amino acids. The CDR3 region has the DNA TGTGCCAGCAGCGACCCAAAGCGGGCCTCAGACGGACTATACTATGGCTACACCTTC. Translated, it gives CASSDPKRASDGLYYGYTF.